The present TCR beta chain was sequenced within a study of T cell responses to AZD1222 COVID-19 vaccine. Germline assignment: CDR1 MDHEN and CDR2 SYDVKM. This CDR3 is 15 amino acids long. V was trimmed by 6 bases and J by 1 base, leaving 16 bases between them. Points from the study as a whole: Among spike-specific TCRs, nearly half reportedly target unmutated variant regions. No day 14 peak samples; only post-peak repertoires were characterized.

Worth noting for this clone: Its antigen is not known.

Produced via immunoSEQ multiplex PCR; TCRdb's table is partial and in-frame only. The table lists just over 150,000 clones, about nine tenths of them singletons, with roughly 9.1% in the top ten. The clonotype comes from an adult who received the AZD1222 COVID-19 vaccine. This chain uses TRBV28 with TRBJ2-7; the D call may be TRBD1 or TRBD2 (5 bases each). The sample was peripheral blood, taken 28 days after the second AZD1222 dose. The CDR3 DNA reads TGTGCCAGCAGCGGGGCAGCGGAAGAGTCCTACGAGCAGTACTTC. Encoded protein: CASSGAAEESYEQYF.